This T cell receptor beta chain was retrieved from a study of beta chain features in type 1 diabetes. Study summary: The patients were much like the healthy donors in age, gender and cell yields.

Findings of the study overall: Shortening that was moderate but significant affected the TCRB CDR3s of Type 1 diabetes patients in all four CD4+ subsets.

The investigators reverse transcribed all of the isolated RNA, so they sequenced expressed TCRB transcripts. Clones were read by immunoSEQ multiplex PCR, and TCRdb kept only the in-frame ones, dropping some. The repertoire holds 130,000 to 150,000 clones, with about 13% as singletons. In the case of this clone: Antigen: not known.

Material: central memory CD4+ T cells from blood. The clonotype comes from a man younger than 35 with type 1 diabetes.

CDR3 nucleotide sequence: TGCGCCAGCAGCTCCCCACCCAGGGAGCAGTTCTTC. Protein product: CASSSPPREQFF. This chain links TRBV5-1 with TRBJ2-1; unclear D gene. Trimming removed 3 bases from V and 10 bases from J, with 11 bases in between. Germline V gene sequence: CDR1 SGHRS, CDR2 YFSETQ. This CDR3 comprises 12 residues.